This record concerns one T cell receptor (beta chain) sequence. Here immunoSEQ multiplex PCR was the method, and the copy in TCRdb shows in-frame clones only, minus some. The sample consists of 140,000 to 150,000 clones, 88% of them appearing once. The data stem from a study of T cell responses to AZD1222 COVID-19 vaccine. The sequencing used peripheral blood, collected on day 0 of AZD1222 vaccination. This TCR was sampled from an adult in good health.

In DNA, the CDR3 is TGTGCCACCAGTGAATCCGGGACAGGGGACACCGGGGAGCTGTTTTTT. Encoded protein: CATSESGTGDTGELFF. The genes are TRBV24-1 and TRBJ2-2, with TRBD1 matching over 10 bases. Losses at the gene ends were 4 bases for V and 3 bases for J; bases not matched to a gene: 4. CDR1 and CDR2 (germline): KGHDR, SFDVKD. The CDR3 has 16 amino acids.